The 27 T cell receptor beta chains below were found in one sample sequenced in a study of T cell responses to AZD1222 COVID-19 vaccine. Here immunoSEQ multiplex PCR was the method, and the copy in TCRdb shows in-frame clones only, minus some. The data hold about 190,000 clones, with just over 90% observed a single time. Here the sequenced sample was peripheral blood, taken on day 0 of AZD1222 vaccination. Every receptor here comes from an adult in good health.

V usage is TRBV9 and J usage is TRBJ2-1; TRBD1 agrees at 7 bases. V lost 0 bases and J lost 3; bases outside the gene matches: 6. Germline V CDR1 and CDR2: SGDLS, YYNGEE. The CDR3 loop spans 16 amino acids. In DNA, the CDR3 is TGTGCCAGCAGCGTAGTTAGACAGGGAGACTACAATGAGCAGTTCTTC. This encodes CASSVVRQGDYNEQFF. The complete variable domain, with remaining parts taken from reference TRBV9 and TRBJ2-1, reads DSGVTQTPKHLITATGQRVTLRCSPRSGDLSVYWYQQSLDQGLQFLIQYYNGEERAKGNILERFSAQQFPDLHSELNLSSLELGDSALYFCASSVVRQGDYNEQFFGPGTRLTVL.

The chain carries TRBV28 and TRBJ2-7; 7 bases align to TRBD1. The CDR3 runs 16 residues. V trimming: 5 bases; J trimming: 0 bases; junction bases outside the gene matches: 10. Per the germline V gene, CDR1 is MDHEN and CDR2 is SYDVKM. The CDR3 DNA reads TGTGCCAGCAGTCCACAGGGGTCAAGGAGCTCCTACGAGCAGTACTTC. Protein sequence: CASSPQGSRSSYEQYF. The full variable domain, with the rest looked up from reference TRBV28 and TRBJ2-7, is DVKVTQSSRYLVKRTGEKVFLECVQDMDHENMFWYRQDPGLGLRLIYFSYDVKMKEKGDIPEGYSVSREKKERFSLILESASTNQTSMYLCASSPQGSRSSYEQYFGPGTRLTVT.

The V and J genes are TRBV18 and TRBJ1-2, with D possibly being TRBD1 (5 bases). V was clipped by 2 bases and J by 3 bases, with 13 bases between them. There are 15 residues in the CDR3. The germline gives CDR1 KGHSH, CDR2 LQKENI. In DNA, the CDR3 is TGTGCCAGCTCACCAGGGGCAGGGAGTGACTATGGCTACACCTTC. As protein: CASSPGAGSDYGYTF.

V gene TRBV5-4 combines with J gene TRBJ2-2; possibly TRBD1 or TRBD2 for D (5 bases each). Germline-derived CDR1 and CDR2 are SGHNT and YYREEE (reference sequence). The V end was cut by 0 bases, the J end by 1 base, with 7 bases between. The length of the CDR3 is 15 residues. DNA of the CDR3: TGTGCCAGCAGCTTGGGGGGGAAGAACACCGGGGAGCTGTTTTTT. Translation: CASSLGGKNTGELFF.

The genes are TRBV2 and TRBJ1-4; D unresolved. The CDR3 is made up of 12 amino acids. Trimming took off 6 bases at V and 7 bases at J, with 9 bases between the two ends. Looked up from germline, CDR1 is SNHLY and CDR2 is FYNNEI. The CDR3 spells CASSQRVEKLFF. The CDR3 bases are TGTGCCAGCAGCCAAAGGGTTGAAAAACTGTTTTTT.

This clone was observed once. CDR3 region: CASSQGGGAETQYF. The CDR3 region has the DNA TGTGCCAGCAGTCAGGGGGGGGGCGCAGAGACCCAGTACTTC. This chain links TRBV27 with TRBJ2-5, with D tentatively TRBD1 or TRBD2 (7 bases each). Trimming removed 5 bases at V and 4 bases at J, with 14 bases between. CDR3 length equals 14 residues. Germline loops: CDR1 MNHEY, CDR2 SMNVEV (reference sequence).

The V and J genes are TRBV10-3 and TRBJ1-2, with TRBD1 identical over 7 bases. The V and J ends lost 10 bases and 4 bases, in that order; junction bases with no gene match: 9. CDR1 and CDR2 (germline): ENHRY, SYGVKD. The CDR3 is made up of 13 amino acids. CDR3 sequence reads: CATMSGDSYGYTF. CDR3 DNA: TGTGCCACCATGTCCGGGGACAGCTATGGCTACACCTTC.

The rearrangement uses TRBV4-1 and TRBJ1-3; no clear D. V lost 4 bases and J 3 bases, leaving 10 bases between the germline ends. This CDR3 is 14 amino acids long. Looked up from germline, CDR1 is MGHRA and CDR2 is YSYEKL. The CDR3 region has the DNA TGCGCCAGCAGCCCACTGGTGTTTGGAAACACCATATATTTT. This translates into CASSPLVFGNTIYF.

The chain joins TRBV19 to TRBJ1-1; 7 bases agree with TRBD1. J was trimmed by 0 bases and V by 5 bases; bases with no gene match: 9. Looked up from germline, CDR1 is LNHDA and CDR2 is SQIVND (reference sequence). This CDR3 contains 16 residues. The CDR3 spells CASSGWDRLMNTEAFF. CDR3 DNA sequence: TGTGCCAGTAGTGGATGGGACAGACTCATGAACACTGAAGCTTTCTTT.

The chain carries TRBV7-8 and TRBJ1-5; D may be TRBD1 (6 bases). The CDR3 runs 15 residues. Trimming pared 4 bases from V and 2 bases from J, leaving 12 bases between. The germline gives CDR1 SGHVS, CDR2 FQNEAQ. CDR3 nucleotide sequence: TGTGCCAGCAGCTCGAGCTACAGGGGCAATCAGCCCCAGCATTTT. Translated, it gives CASSSSYRGNQPQHF.

Written as DNA, the CDR3 is TGTGCCACCCGGGGACAGATTGGTCCAGATACGCAGTATTTT. It is translated as CATRGQIGPDTQYF. The chain is built from TRBV27 and TRBJ2-3, with 7 positions matching TRBD1. Germline CDR1 reads MNHEY; CDR2 reads SMNVEV (reference sequence). The CDR3 has 14 amino acids. J gave up 4 bases and V 10 bases, and 11 bases lay outside the gene matches.

This chain connects TRBV6-2 or TRBV6-3 to TRBJ2-7; a weak D match, TRBD1 (6 bases). The CDR3 is 14 amino acids. Germline V gene sequence: CDR1 MNHEY, CDR2 SVGEGT. V was cut by 0 bases and J by 1 base, with 7 bases left in between. The CDR3 loop reads CASSYSGQSYEQYF. In DNA form, the CDR3 reads TGTGCCAGCAGTTACTCAGGACAGTCCTACGAGCAGTACTTC.

The chain joins TRBV5-4 to TRBJ1-2, with D unclear. Trimming removed 7 bases from V and 5 bases from J, with 12 bases in between. The CDR3 length is 12 residues. Germline V gene sequence: CDR1 SGHNT, CDR2 YYREEE (reference sequence). CDR3 sequence (DNA): TGTGCCAGCCATGCAGTCGGGTATGGCTACACCTTC. Translated: CASHAVGYGYTF.

Only a few counts were recorded for this clone. V usage is TRBV2 and J usage is TRBJ1-5, with 11 bases fitting TRBD1. Germline CDR1 is SNHLY and CDR2 is FYNNEI. The CDR3 is 17 amino acids. V was pared by 6 bases and J by 2 bases, with 9 bases of the junction left unmatched. The CDR3 DNA reads TGTGCCAGCAGAGGGACAGGGGGGGGCGAAGGCAATCAGCCCCAGCATTTT. Translating gives CASRGTGGGEGNQPQHF.

This chain uses TRBV14 with TRBJ1-1, with TRBD1 identical over 10 bases. The V gene end was trimmed by 0 bases and the J gene end by 5 bases; junction bases not matched to a gene: 6. The CDR3 runs 16 residues. From germline, CDR1 is SGHDN and CDR2 FVKESK. CDR3 amino acids: CASSQDYGTGVTEAFF. CDR3 DNA sequence: TGTGCCAGCAGCCAAGATTACGGGACAGGGGTGACTGAAGCTTTCTTT.

V usage is TRBV19 and J usage is TRBJ2-2, with a weak D call TRBD2 (6 bases). Germline V gene lookup returns CDR1 LNHDA and CDR2 SQIVND (reference sequence). V gave up 7 bases and J gave up 3 bases, with 12 bases separating them. The length of the CDR3 is 14 residues. In DNA, the CDR3 is TGTGCCAGTACTCGTTCGGGAGACACCGGGGAGCTGTTTTTT. Amino acids: CASTRSGDTGELFF.

The J gene is TRBJ2-3, the V gene TRBV11-2; no reliable D call. The CDR3 is 15 residues long. Trimming cost V 0 bases and J 6 bases, with 13 bases left between them. Germline-derived CDR1 and CDR2 are SGHAT and FQNNGV. CDR3 in DNA: TGTGCCAGCAGCTTAGAGGCAAATTTCGTGGATACGCAGTATTTT. Its translation is CASSLEANFVDTQYF.

This chain connects TRBV7-8 to TRBJ2-1; 13 bases agree with TRBD2. Looked up from germline, CDR1 is SGHVS and CDR2 is FQNEAQ. The CDR3 consists of 18 residues. J was trimmed by 3 bases and V by 5 bases; bases with no gene match: 10. The CDR3 is CASSPGLAGASFYNEQFF. The DNA for the CDR3 is TGTGCCAGCAGCCCCGGACTAGCGGGGGCTAGCTTCTACAATGAGCAGTTCTTC. Combining the CDR3 with reference TRBV7-8 and TRBJ2-1 gives the whole variable domain GAGVSQSPRYKVAKRGQDVALRCDPISGHVSLFWYQQALGQGPEFLTYFQNEAQLDKSGLPSDRFFAERPEGSVSTLKIQRTQQEDSAVYLCASSPGLAGASFYNEQFFGPGTRLTVL.

The chain carries TRBV27 and TRBJ2-1, with D possibly TRBD2 on 5 matching bases. The V gene's germline CDR1 is MNHEY and CDR2 SMNVEV (reference sequence). The CDR3 contains 15 residues. V lost 6 bases and J lost 4, with 16 bases in between. CDR3: CASRGDYTGYNEQFF. CDR3 nucleotides: TGTGCCAGCAGGGGAGACTACACGGGGTACAATGAGCAGTTCTTC.

The CDR3 sequence: CASSLNPGSNYGYTF. The DNA for the CDR3 is TGTGCCAGCAGCTTGAACCCAGGATCTAACTATGGCTACACCTTC. V is TRBV9 and J is TRBJ1-2; D is undetermined. The germline gives CDR1 SGDLS, CDR2 YYNGEE. The CDR3 has 15 amino acids. V lost 4 bases to trimming and J lost 0 bases, with 13 bases between them.

The chain uses TRBV4-2 and TRBJ2-4, with unresolved D. The ends were cut back, 0 bases at V and 6 bases at J, with 9 bases in the middle. Per germline, CDR1 LGHNA and CDR2 YNFKEQ. This CDR3 is 14 amino acids long. The CDR3 DNA reads as TGTGCCAGCAGCCAAGATCCTTCCGGAAACATTCAGTACTTC. The encoded protein is CASSQDPSGNIQYF.

The chain is built from TRBV29-1 and TRBJ2-2; D perhaps matches TRBD1 (6 bases). Germline lookup yields CDR1 SQVTM and CDR2 ANQGSEA. The CDR3 has 14 residues. V was shortened by 6 bases and J by 0 bases, with 11 bases between the two germline ends. CDR3 amino acids: CSVGQQANTGELFF. The CDR3 nucleotides are TGCAGCGTCGGACAGCAGGCGAACACCGGGGAGCTGTTTTTT.

This chain joins TRBV6-5 and TRBJ1-4; possibly TRBD1 for D (6 bases). Trimming removed 4 bases at V and 8 bases at J, with 17 bases between. There are 15 residues in the CDR3. Germline CDR1 is MNHEY and CDR2 is SVGAGI. The CDR3 sequence: CASSSYRAEGEKLFF. CDR3 DNA sequence: TGTGCCAGCAGTTCATACAGGGCGGAGGGAGAAAAACTGTTTTTT.

The gene calls are TRBV15 and TRBJ1-2; D is uncertain. From germline, CDR1 is LNHNV and CDR2 YYDKDF (reference sequence). The CDR3 has 17 amino acids. Trimming removed 1 base from V and 2 bases from J, with 17 bases in between. The CDR3 sequence is CATSRVPGWPFNYGYTF. CDR3 DNA: TGTGCCACCAGCAGAGTCCCGGGTTGGCCGTTCAACTATGGCTACACCTTC.

The chain carries TRBV28 and TRBJ2-5, with D possibly being TRBD2 (5 bases). There are 19 residues in the CDR3. Germline V gene sequence: CDR1 MDHEN, CDR2 SYDVKM. Trimming took off 2 bases at V and 2 bases at J, with 24 bases between the two ends. CDR3 coding DNA: TGTGCCAGCAGTTTAACCGTGGCCGTCGGGGTGGGGATGCAAGAGACCCAGTACTTC. Translated, it gives CASSLTVAVGVGMQETQYF. Combining the CDR3 with reference TRBV28 and TRBJ2-5 gives the whole variable domain DVKVTQSSRYLVKRTGEKVFLECVQDMDHENMFWYRQDPGLGLRLIYFSYDVKMKEKGDIPEGYSVSREKKERFSLILESASTNQTSMYLCASSLTVAVGVGMQETQYFGPGTRLLVL.

This chain links TRBV2 with TRBJ2-5; D is unclear. This CDR3 contains 11 residues. Germline V gene data show CDR1 as SNHLY and CDR2 as FYNNEI. Trimming removed 6 bases from V and 8 bases from J, with 10 bases in between. The DNA of the CDR3 is TGTGCCAGCAGCTTTCTAGTCACCCAGTACTTC. Translating it yields CASSFLVTQYF.

CDR3: CASSLDPAGGQEFF. The CDR3 DNA reads TGCGCCAGCAGCTTGGATCCTGCGGGAGGGCAGGAGTTCTTC. J is TRBJ2-1 and V is TRBV5-1; 9 nucleotides align to TRBD2. J lost 14 bases, V lost 0 bases, and 9 bases had no gene match. In germline, CDR1 is SGHRS, CDR2 YFSETQ. This CDR3 spans 14 amino acids. The entire variable domain, with the rest obtained from reference TRBV5-1 and TRBJ2-1, is as follows: KAGVTQTPRYLIKTRGQQVTLSCSPISGHRSVSWYQQTPGQGLQFLFEYFSETQRNKGNFPGRFSGRQFSNSRSEMNVSTLELGDSALYLCASSLDPAGGQEFFGPGTRLTVL.